The 30 T cell receptor beta chains in this list originate from one sample, sequenced in a study of T cells in Graves' hyperthyroidism and ophthalmopathy. Researchers amplified the TCR beta CDR3 regions from RNA transcripts. First-round RT-PCR of the TCR CDR3 relied on the HTBI primer set. MiXCR, run by TCRdb on the multiplex PCR reads, gives a single entry per CDR3 protein. The sample carries more than 500,000 distinct CDR3 sequences, about 15% recorded once. The specimen was blood. All receptors come from a woman between 40 and 55 years old with Graves' ophthalmopathy.

V and J are TRBV30 and TRBJ1-1; D gene ambiguous. Per germline, CDR1 GTSNPN and CDR2 SVGIG (reference sequence). The V end was cut by 2 bases, the J end by 2 bases, with 9 bases between. This CDR3 comprises 13 residues. CDR3 sequence (DNA): TGTGCCTGGAGTTTGGCCTTAAACACTGAAGCTTTCTTT. It yields the protein CAWSLALNTEAFF.

Concerning this clonotype itself: Compared with germline, one end of the junction differs, possibly owing to a read error. The chain is built from TRBV10-3 and TRBJ2-2; TRBD2 matches 13 bases. The CDR3 totals 18 residues. Germline lookup yields CDR1 ENHRY and CDR2 SYGVKD. The CDR3 bases are TGTGCCATCTGTGAGAGGGGACTAGCGGGATCGAACACCGGGGAGCTGTTTTTT. Its protein product is CAICERGLAGSNTGELFF.

J is TRBJ1-5 and V is TRBV19; tentative D call: TRBD1 (5 bases). Trimming removed 7 bases at V and 7 bases at J, with 14 bases between. Looked up from germline, CDR1 is LNHDA and CDR2 is SQIVND (reference sequence). CDR3 size: 13 residues. CDR3 coding DNA: TGTGCCAGTAATCCGGGGCCCTCACAGCCCCAGCATTTT. Protein sequence: CASNPGPSQPQHF.

This chain links TRBV30 with TRBJ1-2; possible D gene TRBD1, 5 bases. This CDR3 has 11 amino acids. The germline CDR1 and CDR2 sequences are GTSNPN and SVGIG (reference sequence). V shed 5 bases and J shed 7 bases, with 11 bases lying between them. The CDR3 coding sequence is TGTGCCTGGGGCCGGGGCCTTGGCTACACCTTC. Residues: CAWGRGLGYTF.

This clonotype was picked up many times. The genes are TRBV19 and TRBJ1-1; D is uncertain. CDR3 length: 13 residues. The germline CDR1 and CDR2 sequences are LNHDA and SQIVND (reference sequence). With 4 bases removed from V and 4 bases from J, the gap between germline ends came to 10 bases. The DNA of the CDR3 is TGTGCCAGTAGTAGGGGTGGAATCACTGAAGCTTTCTTT. Amino acid sequence: CASSRGGITEAFF.

This clonotype was seen many times. V and J are TRBV7-9 and TRBJ2-7; maybe TRBD2 (6 bases). The CDR3 runs to 13 residues. V was shortened by 0 bases and J by 5 bases, with 8 bases between the two germline ends. Per germline, CDR1 SEHNR and CDR2 FQNEAQ (reference sequence). CDR3 DNA: TGTGCCAGCAGCTTAGCAGGAGGGGACGAGCAGTACTTC. Translation: CASSLAGGDEQYF.

This clonotype was recorded many times. The rearrangement uses TRBV29-1 and TRBJ1-2; no firm D call. Trimming took 2 bases from V and 6 from J, leaving 13 bases between them. CDR3 length equals 13 residues. In germline, CDR1 is SQVTM, CDR2 ANQGSEA. The DNA for the CDR3 is TGCAGCGTTGAAATTCTCGGTGGGGATGGCTACACCTTC. Residues: CSVEILGGDGYTF.

This clonotype has ten or more counts. This chain connects TRBV11-1 to TRBJ1-1; TRBD1 matches 9 bases. There are 16 residues in the CDR3. Per the germline V gene, CDR1 is SGHAT and CDR2 is FQDESV (reference sequence). The trim removed 6 bases at V and 5 bases at J, leaving 13 bases unmatched. The CDR3 sequence: CASSSSRGQGRTEAFF. CDR3 in DNA: TGTGCCAGCAGTTCCTCTAGGGGACAGGGTAGGACTGAAGCTTTCTTT.

Many counts were recorded for this clonotype. The CDR3 region is CASRRTSGSPTYEQYF. The CDR3 DNA reads as TGTGCCAGCCGGAGGACTAGCGGGAGCCCGACCTACGAGCAGTACTTC. The V gene is TRBV6-1, the J gene TRBJ2-7, with 13 bases identical to TRBD2. The germline V gene encodes CDR1 MNHNS and CDR2 SASEGT. The CDR3 sequence is 16 residues long. Losses at the gene ends were 8 bases for V and 2 bases for J; bases not matched to a gene: 9.

This clonotype was detected ten times or more. This chain joins TRBV20-1 and TRBJ2-2; perhaps TRBD1 as D (5 bases). This CDR3 spans 16 amino acids. Between the trimmed V and J ends, which lost 0 bases and 3 bases, there was a span of 14 bases. From germline, CDR1 is DFQATT and CDR2 SNEGSKA (reference sequence). CDR3 sequence: CSARDKGKRDTGELFF. The DNA for the CDR3 is TGCAGTGCTAGAGATAAGGGGAAGCGTGACACCGGGGAGCTGTTTTTT.

The genes are TRBV12-3 or TRBV12-4 and TRBJ2-3; 8 nucleotides line up with TRBD2. V gave up 4 bases and J gave up 0 bases; unmatched junction bases: 3. This CDR3 is built from 15 residues. CDR3: CASSSLAGSTDTQYF. The CDR3, as DNA: TGTGCCAGCAGTTCCTTAGCGGGGAGCACAGATACGCAGTATTTT.

The sample holds many counts of this clonotype. The gene calls are TRBV7-2 and TRBJ2-5, with D possibly called TRBD1 or TRBD2 (5 bases each). Per the germline V gene, CDR1 is SGHTA and CDR2 is FQGNSA. The CDR3 covers 14 residues. V dropped 5 bases and J dropped 3 bases, with 13 bases sitting between them. The CDR3, as DNA: TGTGCCAGCAGCCTTGTTGGGGGAGAAGAGACCCAGTACTTC. Translating gives CASSLVGGEETQYF.

This clonotype has at least ten counts. V is TRBV10-2 and J is TRBJ2-7; TRBD2 matches 11 bases. Germline CDR1 reads WSHSY; CDR2 reads SAAADI. Trimming at V came to 8 bases and at J to 5 bases, leaving 11 bases not matched to a gene. The CDR3 is 15 amino acids. This CDR3 reads CASPTSGIHPHEQYF. In nucleotides, the CDR3 is TGCGCCAGCCCGACTAGCGGGATTCACCCCCACGAGCAGTACTTC.

This clonotype was seen a few times. The rearrangement links TRBV7-3 to TRBJ2-7, with a possible D match to TRBD2 (7 bases). This CDR3 is built from 15 residues. Deletions cut 0 bases from V and 4 bases from J, with 13 bases between. Germline CDR1 and CDR2: SGHTA and FQGTGA. In DNA form, the CDR3 reads TGTGCCAGCAGCTTAACGTCGGGGGGCCTGTACGAGCAGTACTTC. Protein product: CASSLTSGGLYEQYF.

Regarding this clonotype: This may come from a read error, since a much larger clone is one base off. The V and J genes are TRBV20-1 and TRBJ2-7, with 7 bases lining up with TRBD2. This CDR3 has 16 amino acids. Unmatched junction bases numbered 15, after V lost 1 base and J lost 6 bases. Per the germline V gene, CDR1 is DFQATT and CDR2 is SNEGSKA (reference sequence). CDR3 amino acids: CSARGPGRGGSSEQYF. The CDR3 DNA is TGCAGTGCTAGAGGCCCAGGGAGAGGCGGGAGTAGCGAGCAGTACTTC.

This clonotype was observed at least ten times. The chain recombines TRBV29-1 with TRBJ2-7, with D tentatively TRBD1 (5 bases). CDR3 length: 13 residues. The V gene's germline CDR1 is SQVTM and CDR2 ANQGSEA. The germline V and J ends were trimmed by 4 bases and 7 bases, with 17 bases remaining between them. CDR3 in amino acids: CSVAPLGPREQYF. Here the CDR3 DNA reads TGCAGCGTTGCCCCGCTGGGGCCCAGGGAGCAGTACTTC.

This clonotype was seen ten or more times. The chain joins TRBV14 to TRBJ2-7; 7 nucleotides match TRBD1. With V trimmed by 4 bases and J by 2 bases, 8 bases remained unmatched. Germline loops: CDR1 SGHDN, CDR2 FVKESK. The CDR3 spans 15 residues. The CDR3 spells CASSLNRDSTYEQYF. DNA of the CDR3: TGTGCCAGCAGCCTTAACCGGGACAGCACCTACGAGCAGTACTTC.

In this sample, this clonotype turned up a few times. This chain uses TRBV7-6 with TRBJ2-5; 8 nucleotides align to TRBD2. V was clipped by 5 bases and J by 8 bases; unmatched bases: 7. Germline loops: CDR1 SGHVS, CDR2 FNYEAQ. CDR3 length: 13 amino acids. The CDR3 nucleotides read TGTGCCAGCAGCCGGGGGGGGTCAGGTACCCAGTACTTC. Its translation: CASSRGGSGTQYF.

Points on this clonotype: Since a much larger clone is just one base distant, this may be a read error. The chain carries TRBV29-1 and TRBJ1-2; no clear D gene. There are 14 residues in the CDR3. The germline V gene encodes CDR1 SQVTM and CDR2 ANQGSEA. CDR3: CSVGGFDGVYGHTF. In DNA form, the CDR3 reads TGCAGCGTTGGAGGGTTTGACGGAGTATATGGCCACACCTTC.

In regard to this clonotype: A much larger clone differs by one base, so this may be a read error. The chain has TRBV7-9 and TRBJ1-1; D gene ambiguous. CDR1 and CDR2 (germline): SEHNR, FQNEAQ (reference sequence). The CDR3 is 14 residues long. CDR3 sequence reads: CTSTFHSGNTEAFF. CDR3 nucleotides: TGTACCAGCACCTTCCATTCGGGGAACACTGAAGCTTTCTTT.

The table lists this clonotype with many counts. The chain is built from TRBV19 and TRBJ1-5, with 10 bases that match TRBD1. The CDR3 has 16 amino acids. CDR1 and CDR2 from the germline V gene are LNHDA and SQIVND (reference sequence). V dropped 2 bases and J dropped 9; count of bases not matched to a gene: 10. The CDR3 coding sequence is TGTGCCAGTAGTATATCGGGACAGGGGCCCGGTCCGCCCCAGCATTTT. This sequence encodes CASSISGQGPGPPQHF.

The table lists this clonotype with many counts. The gene calls are TRBV30 and TRBJ1-5; D gene ambiguous. This CDR3 region has 16 residues. V was clipped by 1 base and J by 0 bases, with 13 bases between them. The germline V gene has CDR1 GTSNPN and CDR2 SVGIG (reference sequence). CDR3 DNA sequence: TGTGCCTGGAGTGCCTCCCCTCTCTATAGCAATCAGCCCCAGCATTTT. It translates to CAWSASPLYSNQPQHF.

In its sample, this clonotype was seen a few times. J is TRBJ2-4 and V is TRBV5-1; 8 nucleotides match TRBD2. The CDR3 loop spans 14 amino acids. V lost 7 bases and J lost 6; bases outside the gene matches: 9. Germline CDR1 and CDR2: SGHRS and YFSETQ. The DNA for the CDR3 is TGCGCCAGCTCAGCGCCGGGACTAGGAAACATTCAGTACTTC. Its protein is CASSAPGLGNIQYF.

This clonotype was detected many times. This chain connects TRBV7-3 to TRBJ1-1; D call uncertain. This CDR3 comprises 13 residues. V lost 4 bases and J lost 0, with 6 bases in between. Germline assignment: CDR1 SGHTA and CDR2 FQGTGA. In DNA form, the CDR3 reads TGTGCCAGCAGCTCCAATATGAACACTGAAGCTTTCTTT. It encodes CASSSNMNTEAFF.

This clonotype has just a few counts. The chain couples TRBV7-3 to TRBJ2-5; D is possibly TRBD2 (6 bases). V was shortened by 1 base and J by 2 bases, with 11 bases between the two germline ends. Germline V gene lookup returns CDR1 SGHTA and CDR2 FQGTGA. The CDR3 covers 15 residues. The CDR3 is CASSLSGDGQETQYF. Written as DNA, the CDR3 is TGTGCCAGCAGCTTAAGCGGGGATGGGCAAGAGACCCAGTACTTC.

This clonotype was detected many times. The chain employs TRBV5-6 and TRBJ2-7, with D possibly being TRBD2 (6 bases). Germline V CDR1 and CDR2: SGHDT, YYEEEE. V lost 5 bases and J 5 bases, leaving 14 bases between the germline ends. The CDR3 contains 13 residues. As DNA, the CDR3 is TGTGCCAGCAGTGACGGGAGTGCCCACGAGCAGTACTTC. Residues: CASSDGSAHEQYF.

This clonotype showed up just a few times. A much larger clone lies a single base off, so this may be a read error. This chain uses TRBV27 with TRBJ2-7; 13 bases match TRBD2. V was pared by 6 bases and J by 9 bases, with 11 bases of the junction left unmatched. The CDR3 spans 15 residues. Germline values: CDR1 MNHEY, CDR2 SMNVEV (reference sequence). The CDR3 loop is CASSPSGTSGNGQYF. The CDR3 region has the DNA TGTGCCAGCAGCCCCTCCGGGACTAGCGGGAACGGGCAGTACTTC.

The sample holds many counts of this clonotype. The rearrangement uses TRBV6-1 and TRBJ2-2; 7 bases match TRBD1. V shed 6 bases and J 3 bases; nucleotides not matched to a gene: 4. The CDR3 consists of 14 residues. Germline V gene sequence: CDR1 MNHNS, CDR2 SASEGT. CDR3 in amino acids: CASSGQDHTGELFF. The CDR3 DNA is TGTGCCAGCAGCGGACAGGACCACACCGGGGAGCTGTTTTTT.

In this sample, this clonotype turned up many times. This chain links TRBV7-2 with TRBJ2-7; weak D call: TRBD2 (5 bases). The CDR3 is 15 residues long. The germline CDR1 and CDR2 sequences are SGHTA and FQGNSA. The germline V and J ends were trimmed by 0 bases and 5 bases, with 14 bases remaining between them. The CDR3 DNA follows: TGTGCCAGCAGCTTAGCAGGGAGCCACATAAACGAGCAGTACTTC. This gives the protein CASSLAGSHINEQYF.

This clonotype occurred a few times. This chain joins TRBV5-1 and TRBJ2-7; no clear D gene. There are 15 residues in the CDR3. Trimming cost V 1 base and J 7 bases, with 18 bases left between them. Germline assignment: CDR1 SGHRS and CDR2 YFSETQ. The CDR3 DNA sequence: TGCGCCAGCAGCTTGACTATAACCGGAATAGGGGAGCAGTACTTC. Its translation is CASSLTITGIGEQYF.